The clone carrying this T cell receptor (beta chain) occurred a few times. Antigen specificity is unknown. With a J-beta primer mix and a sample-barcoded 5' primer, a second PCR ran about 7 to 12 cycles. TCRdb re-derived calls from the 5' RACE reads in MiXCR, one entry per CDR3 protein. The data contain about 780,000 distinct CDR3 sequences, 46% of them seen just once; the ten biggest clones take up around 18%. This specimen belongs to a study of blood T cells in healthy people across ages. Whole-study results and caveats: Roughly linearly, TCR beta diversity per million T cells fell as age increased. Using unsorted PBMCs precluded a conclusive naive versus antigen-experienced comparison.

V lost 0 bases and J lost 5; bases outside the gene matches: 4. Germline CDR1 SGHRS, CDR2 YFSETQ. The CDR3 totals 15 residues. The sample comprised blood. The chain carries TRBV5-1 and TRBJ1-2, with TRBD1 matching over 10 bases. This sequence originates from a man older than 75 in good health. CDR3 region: CASSLAVGQGYGYTF. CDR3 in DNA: TGCGCCAGCAGCTTGGCCGTGGGACAGGGGTATGGCTACACCTTC.